The clone carrying this TCR beta chain was seen a handful of times. Its antigen is as yet unknown. This sample was taken from a study of liver allograft versus peripheral blood T cells. Study at large: Transplanted livers held T cell receptor repertoires, and these were compared with repertoires in recipients' peripheral blood.

General study findings and limits: Liver allograft T cell receptor repertoires were reported to differ from peripheral blood repertoires.

A single record per CDR3 protein comes from TCRdb applying MiXCR to the reads. There are approximately 3,500 distinct CDR3 sequences in the sample; roughly 15% occur only once, and under 5.5% lies in the top ten. CDR1 SNHLY and CDR2 FYNNEI come from the germline V gene. Trimming cost V 6 bases and J 2 bases, with 17 bases left between them. The CDR3 is 16 residues long. This TCR was recovered from a human patient who had a liver transplant. Some T cells may be provided by the graft donor. The rearrangement joins TRBV2 to TRBJ1-3; a weak D match, TRBD1 (6 bases). CDR3 in amino acids: CASSVTGLLTGNTIYF. CDR3 bases: TGTGCCAGCAGCGTGACAGGCCTACTCACTGGAAACACCATATATTTT.